This T cell receptor beta chain was sequenced for a study of blood T cells in healthy people across ages. Study-level results: Conclusively comparing naive with antigen-experienced cells was impossible with unsorted PBMCs. Getting older went along with TCR beta diversity per million T cells dropping roughly linearly.

This clonotype came up a few times. Its antigen is not known. Then a second PCR, running about 6 to 12 cycles, was carried out with a sample-barcoded 5' primer and a J-beta primer mix. A minimum of 3 million CDR3-containing paired-end reads was obtained for each sample. TCRdb re-analysed the 5' RACE reads in MiXCR, keeping a single row per CDR3 protein. The data show approximately 1,700,000 distinct CDR3 sequences, around 42% seen once. The source of this sequence is a human donor in good health. Sequencing used blood.

CDR3: CASSLSEQAFF. CDR3 nucleotides: TGTGCCAGCAGCCTGAGCGAGCAAGCTTTCTTT. This sequence joins TRBV7-8 and TRBJ1-1; D not certain. V was shortened by 5 bases and J by 9 bases, with 10 bases between the two germline ends. CDR1 and CDR2 (germline): SGHVS, FQNEAQ. The CDR3 consists of 11 residues. Together with reference TRBV7-8 and TRBJ1-1, the CDR3 gives the full variable domain: GAGVSQSPRYKVAKRGQDVALRCDPISGHVSLFWYQQALGQGPEFLTYFQNEAQLDKSGLPSDRFFAERPEGSVSTLKIQRTQQEDSAVYLCASSLSEQAFFGQGTRLTVV.